One sample yielded the 2 T cell receptor beta chains listed below, sequenced in a study of blood T cell repertoires in COVID-19. Repertoires were generated with immunoSEQ multiplex PCR, while TCRdb's copy carries only in-frame clones and drops some. The sample holds approximately 180,000 clones; about 90% are singletons and the top ten take 20% to 25%. The sample consisted of peripheral blood. These receptors all stem from a man aged 55 to 70 with active or convalescent COVID-19.

The chain is built from TRBV3-1 (or the pseudogene TRBV3-2) and TRBJ2-1; TRBD2 matches 14 bases. CDR1 is LGHDT and CDR2 is YNNKEL in the germline V gene (reference sequence). J lost 5 bases, V lost 1 base, and 1 base had no gene match. The CDR3 runs 16 residues. For the CDR3, the DNA is TGTGCCAGCAGCCAAGGACTAGCGGGGGGGAACAATGAGCAGTTCTTC. It specifies CASSQGLAGGNNEQFF.

The V gene is TRBV3-1 (or the pseudogene TRBV3-2), the J gene TRBJ2-1, with 10 bases lining up with TRBD2. Per germline, CDR1 LGHDT and CDR2 YNNKEL (reference sequence). The CDR3 is 15 amino acids. J gave up 5 bases and V 6 bases, and 7 bases lay outside the gene matches. CDR3 in DNA: TGTGCCAGCAGTCCTAGCGGGGGCAGGGACAATGAGCAGTTCTTC. This sequence encodes CASSPSGGRDNEQFF.